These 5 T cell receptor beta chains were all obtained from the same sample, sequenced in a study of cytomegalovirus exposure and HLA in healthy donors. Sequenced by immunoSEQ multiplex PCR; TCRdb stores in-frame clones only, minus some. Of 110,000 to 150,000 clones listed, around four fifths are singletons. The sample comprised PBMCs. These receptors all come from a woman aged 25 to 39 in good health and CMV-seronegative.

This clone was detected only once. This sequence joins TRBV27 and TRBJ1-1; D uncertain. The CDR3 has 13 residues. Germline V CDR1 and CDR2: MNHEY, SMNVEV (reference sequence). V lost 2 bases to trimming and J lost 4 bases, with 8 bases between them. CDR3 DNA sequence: TGTGCCAGCAGTTTAGCGGGATCCACTGAAGCTTTCTTT. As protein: CASSLAGSTEAFF.

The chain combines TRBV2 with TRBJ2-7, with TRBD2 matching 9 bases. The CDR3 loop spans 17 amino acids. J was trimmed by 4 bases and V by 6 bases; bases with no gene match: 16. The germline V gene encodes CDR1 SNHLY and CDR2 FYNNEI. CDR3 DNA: TGTGCCAGCAGCCATGGGAGCGGGGGGCCGATTGTGTACGAGCAGTACTTC. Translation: CASSHGSGGPIVYEQYF.

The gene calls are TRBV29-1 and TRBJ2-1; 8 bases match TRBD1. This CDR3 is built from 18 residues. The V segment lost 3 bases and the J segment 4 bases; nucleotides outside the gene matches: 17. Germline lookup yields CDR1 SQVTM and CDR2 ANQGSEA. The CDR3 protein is CSVESIPGTGGSYNEQFF. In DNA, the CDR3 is TGCAGCGTTGAGAGTATACCTGGGACAGGAGGTTCTTACAATGAGCAGTTCTTC.

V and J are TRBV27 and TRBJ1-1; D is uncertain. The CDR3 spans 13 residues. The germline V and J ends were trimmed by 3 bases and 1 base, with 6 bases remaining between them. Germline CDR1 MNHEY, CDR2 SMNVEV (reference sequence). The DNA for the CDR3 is TGTGCCAGCAGTTTGTACAGGAACACTGAAGCTTTCTTT. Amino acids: CASSLYRNTEAFF.

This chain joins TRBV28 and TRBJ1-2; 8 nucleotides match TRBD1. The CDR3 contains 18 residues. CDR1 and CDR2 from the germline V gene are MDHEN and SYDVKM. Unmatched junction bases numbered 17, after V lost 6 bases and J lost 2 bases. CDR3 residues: CASRPLGQAIRKNYGYTF. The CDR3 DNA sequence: TGTGCCAGCAGGCCCCTGGGACAGGCGATCCGAAAGAACTATGGCTACACCTTC.